A selection of T cell receptor beta chains follows, all from one sample in a study of T cell repertoires in cytomegalovirus infection. These TCRs are of unknown antigen specificity. TCRdb reanalysed the reads using MiXCR and keeps one entry per CDR3 protein. This table has approximately 1,000,000 distinct CDR3 sequences, under 40% appearing once. The sequencing here drew on cultured CD8+ T cells from PBMCs, taken from culture after CMV antigen stimulation. The source of these receptors is a human donor in good health (CMV status not recorded). Some clones in this sample may be carry-over from other donors' samples. CDR3s include the opening cysteine and the closing phenylalanine or tryptophan. The D gene is left open where the match is weak. The size entry is marked missing in some rows and otherwise reads once, few, many or a size class.

V	size	J	D	CDR3	DNA
TRBV25-1	few	TRBJ1-1	.	CASSEFYPGTVNTEAFF	TGTGCCAGCAGTGAGTTTTATCCCGGGACGGTGAACACTGAAGCTTTCTTT
TRBV6-5	.	TRBJ2-5	.	CASSYTGQQETQYF	TGTGCCAGCAGTTACACCGGACAGCAAGAGACCCAGTACTTC
TRBV6-1	.	TRBJ2-7	.	CASSERTAYEQYF	TGTGCCAGCAGTGAAAGGACCGCCTACGAGCAGTACTTC
TRBV9	.	TRBJ2-1	TRBD1	CASSVGIEGAKFTYNEQFF	TGTGCCAGCAGCGTAGGAATTGAGGGGGCGAAATTCACCTACAATGAGCAGTTCTTC
TRBV6-2/TRBV6-3	few	TRBJ1-2	TRBD1	CASTTWVSGTEASNYGYTF	TGTGCCAGCACCACATGGGTCTCCGGGACAGAAGCATCTAACTATGGCTACACCTTC
TRBV11-2	.	TRBJ2-1	TRBD1	CASSDTGQGPDEQFF	TGTGCCAGCAGCGACACAGGACAGGGTCCCGATGAGCAGTTCTTC
TRBV7-8	many	TRBJ2-5	.	CASSARTAQETQYF	TGTGCCAGCAGCGCCCGGACAGCCCAAGAGACCCAGTACTTC
TRBV2	.	TRBJ2-7	.	CASPSGREVTGTYEQYF	TGTGCCAGCCCCTCGGGCAGGGAAGTTACAGGGACCTACGAGCAGTACTTC
TRBV2	.	TRBJ1-2	.	CASRDDIYGYTF	TGTGCCAGCAGGGACGACATCTATGGCTACACCTTC
TRBV7-2	many	TRBJ1-1	.	CASSPTGPTEAFF	TGTGCCAGCAGCCCTACAGGGCCCACTGAAGCTTTCTTT
TRBV6-1	few	TRBJ1-1	.	CASRMGGMAFF	TGTGCCAGCAGGATGGGGGGTATGGCTTTCTTT
TRBV7-2	.	TRBJ1-2	.	CASSFNRVEKGYGYTF	TGTGCCAGCAGCTTTAACAGGGTGGAGAAAGGCTATGGCTACACCTTC
TRBV19	.	TRBJ1-3	.	CASSPRDNSGNAIYF	TGTGCCAGTAGTCCCCGGGACAACTCTGGAAACGCCATATATTTT
TRBV7-6	few	TRBJ2-5	.	CASSLRPAQETQYF	TGTGCCAGCAGCTTAAGGCCGGCGCAAGAGACCCAGTACTTC
TRBV7-6	many	TRBJ2-5	TRBD2	CASSPRTSGGAETQYF	TGTGCCAGCAGCCCCCGGACTAGCGGGGGGGCAGAGACCCAGTACTTC
TRBV4-3	.	TRBJ1-1	.	CASSHSQGEAFF	TGCGCCAGCAGCCACAGCCAGGGTGAAGCTTTCTTT
TRBV7-9	.	TRBJ1-3	.	CASSETGQAGNTIYF	TGTGCCAGCAGCGAGACAGGTCAGGCTGGAAACACCATATATTTT
TRBV7-2	many	TRBJ1-4	TRBD1	CASSVIGQGTLSNEKLFF	TGTGCCAGCAGCGTTATCGGACAGGGGACCCTTAGTAATGAAAAACTGTTTTTT
TRBV9	.	TRBJ2-2	.	CASSARQIPHANTGELSF	TGTGCCAGCAGCGCCAGACAGATACCCCACGCGAACACCGGGGAGCTGTCTTTT
TRBV6-2/TRBV6-3	few	TRBJ2-1	.	CASSYSDINEQFF	TGTGCCAGCAGTTACTCGGACATCAATGAGCAGTTCTTC
TRBV11-1	many	TRBJ1-6	TRBD1	CASSDGQGYNSPLHF	TGTGCCAGCAGTGATGGACAGGGGTATAATTCACCCCTCCACTTT
TRBV2	.	TRBJ2-2	.	CAVGGQGYTGELFF	TGTGCCGTCGGCGGGCAGGGCTACACCGGGGAGCTGTTTTTT
TRBV7-6	.	TRBJ2-7	TRBD2	CASSLVVAGSYNEQYF	TGTGCCAGCAGCTTAGTGGTAGCGGGGTCCTACAATGAGCAGTACTTC
TRBV7-3	many	TRBJ2-2	.	CASSLNPGNPNTGELFF	TGTGCCAGCAGCTTAAACCCCGGGAATCCGAACACCGGGGAGCTGTTTTTT
TRBV11-1	few	TRBJ2-2	.	CASSRSDPNTGELFF	TGTGCCAGCAGCCGCTCGGATCCTAACACCGGGGAGCTGTTTTTT
TRBV20-1	.	TRBJ2-3	TRBD2	CSARGTSGASFDTQYF	TGCAGTGCTAGGGGGACTAGCGGGGCCTCGTTCGATACGCAGTATTTT
TRBV9	.	TRBJ2-1	.	CASSVETSAYNEQFF	TGTGCCAGCAGCGTAGAGACTAGTGCCTACAATGAGCAGTTCTTC
TRBV6-2/TRBV6-3	.	TRBJ2-2	TRBD1	CASSDRDGGELFF	TGTGCCAGCAGTGACAGGGACGGCGGGGAGCTGTTTTTT
TRBV12-3/TRBV12-4	few	TRBJ2-4	TRBD1	CASSPGQGSFMDIQYF	TGTGCCAGCAGTCCTGGACAGGGGTCCTTCATGGACATTCAGTACTTC
TRBV7-8	.	TRBJ2-1	.	CASTAGPNEQFF	TGTGCCAGCACGGCGGGGCCAAATGAGCAGTTCTTC
TRBV5-6	.	TRBJ2-7	TRBD1	CASSEGQIYEQYF	TGTGCCAGCAGCGAGGGACAGATCTACGAGCAGTACTTC
TRBV19	few	TRBJ2-1	.	CASILGGGGEQFF	TGTGCCAGTATCCTAGGGGGGGGCGGTGAGCAGTTCTTC
TRBV7-8	.	TRBJ1-2	.	CASSLGPATYGYTF	TGTGCCAGCAGCTTGGGTCCCGCGACCTATGGCTACACCTTC
TRBV5-5	.	TRBJ1-1	.	CASSPYLGGLNTEAFF	TGTGCCAGCAGCCCCTACCTTGGGGGGTTGAACACTGAAGCTTTCTTT
TRBV7-9	few	TRBJ2-1	.	CASIQAGSNEQFF	TGTGCCAGCATCCAGGCAGGGTCGAATGAGCAGTTCTTC
TRBV6-5	few	TRBJ2-1	TRBD1	CASSYSKDAGGSYNEQFF	TGTGCCAGCAGTTACTCGAAGGATGCAGGGGGCTCCTACAATGAGCAGTTCTTC
TRBV19	few	TRBJ1-6	.	CASSIGRSSYNSPLHF	TGTGCCAGTAGTATCGGACGGAGCTCCTATAATTCACCCCTCCACTTT
TRBV4-1	few	TRBJ2-4	.	CASSQGDGTENIQYF	TGCGCCAGCAGCCAAGGGGACGGCACGGAAAACATTCAGTACTTC
TRBV7-3	few	TRBJ2-1	.	CASSLKGTASSYNEQFF	TGTGCCAGCAGCTTAAAGGGGACGGCAAGCTCCTACAATGAGCAGTTCTTC
TRBV6-2/TRBV6-3	few	TRBJ1-1	.	CASSPEVGGMNTEAFF	TGTGCCAGCAGTCCCGAGGTAGGGGGAATGAACACTGAAGCTTTCTTT
TRBV7-9	few	TRBJ2-3	.	CASSLMKIRDTQYF	TGTGCCAGCAGCTTAATGAAGATCCGGGATACGCAGTATTTT
TRBV11-2	few	TRBJ2-1	.	CAGKRGNEQFF	TGTGCCGGAAAGAGGGGGAATGAGCAGTTCTTC
TRBV6-5	.	TRBJ2-7	.	CASSNSLSSYEQYF	TGTGCCAGCAGTAATTCACTCAGCTCCTACGAGCAGTACTTC
TRBV19	once	TRBJ2-3	.	CASSYRYSRTDTQYF	TGTGCCAGTAGTTACCGGTACAGCCGCACAGATACGCAGTATTTT
TRBV7-2	many	TRBJ2-1	.	CASSFSIRGGDYNEQFF	TGTGCCAGCAGCTTCTCCATTAGGGGGGGAGATTACAATGAGCAGTTCTTC
TRBV5-5	.	TRBJ2-2	.	CASSLSGGAATGELFF	TGTGCCAGCAGCCTTTCAGGCGGAGCAGCCACCGGGGAGCTGTTTTTT
TRBV29-1	.	TRBJ2-1	.	CSVVERNEQFF	TGCAGCGTTGTAGAGCGCAATGAGCAGTTCTTC
TRBV4-1	few	TRBJ2-7	TRBD1	CASSQDRAFEQYF	TGCGCCAGCAGCCAGGACAGGGCTTTCGAGCAGTACTTC